This is a list of T cell receptor beta chains from one sample in a study of molecular identifiers for immune sequencing clone quantification. TCRdb processed the PCR reads anew with MiXCR; each CDR3 protein has one entry. The table includes 350,000 or so distinct CDR3 sequences, 20% to 25% detected once. The sample consisted of naive CD8+ T cells from blood, with Jurkat cell RNA spiked in. These receptor sequences come from a human donor in good health. Some libraries in this study had Jurkat cell RNA spiked in. The CDR3 runs from the conserved cysteine through the conserved F or W. D genes are given only for firm matches. Expanded clones get a size class; other rows say once, few or many, or leave the size out.

DNA | CDR3 | J | D | size | V
TGTGCCAGCAGCTTCACACAGAGTTACTACGAGCAGTACTTC | CASSFTQSYYEQYF | TRBJ2-7 | . | many | TRBV7-9
TGTGCCAGCAGCCGCCTGACAGGGCGCGGGAGGGAAGCTTTCTTT | CASSRLTGRGREAFF | TRBJ1-1 | TRBD1 | few | TRBV6-5
TGTGCCAGCGCTCCTATACTAGATACGCAGTATTTT | CASAPILDTQYF | TRBJ2-3 | . | many | TRBV2
TGTGCCAGTAGTGAGGGCTCTCGCGGGAATCAGCCCCAGCATTTT | CASSEGSRGNQPQHF | TRBJ1-5 | . | many | TRBV19
TGTGCCAGTAGTATAGATAGCCGGGTCGAGCAGTACTTC | CASSIDSRVEQYF | TRBJ2-7 | . | few | TRBV19
TGCAGTGCTAGTGGCAGTGGGGCCAACGTCCTGACTTTC | CSASGSGANVLTF | TRBJ2-6 | . | many | TRBV20-1
TGTGCCAGCAGCTTAGGGACAGGGGAAAGGTACGAGCAGTACTTC | CASSLGTGERYEQYF | TRBJ2-7 | TRBD1 | many | TRBV7-6
TGTGCCAGCAGTTACCGCGGGGGGCCAAGCACAGATACGCAGTATTTT | CASSYRGGPSTDTQYF | TRBJ2-3 | TRBD2 | few | TRBV6-2/TRBV6-3
TGTGCCAGCAGCTTAGTGACTAGTTCTTACAATGAGCAGTTCTTC | CASSLVTSSYNEQFF | TRBJ2-1 | . | many | TRBV11-2
TGTGCCAGTAGTACTGGATGGGGGTTAGGAGTGGTGAATGAGCAGTTCTTC | CASSTGWGLGVVNEQFF | TRBJ2-1 | . | . | TRBV19
TGTGCCAGCGCGGGACAGAACTTCTATGGCTACACCTTC | CASAGQNFYGYTF | TRBJ1-2 | TRBD1 | few | TRBV25-1
TGTGCCAGCAGTTACGTGGGTCGGCGAAGCTACACCTTC | CASSYVGRRSYTF | TRBJ1-2 | . | many | TRBV6-5
TGCAGCGTTGACACCGGGGCCACAGATACGCAGTATTTT | CSVDTGATDTQYF | TRBJ2-3 | . | many | TRBV29-1
TGCAGCGTTGAGGACAGCGGGGAGCTGTTTTTT | CSVEDSGELFF | TRBJ2-2 | . | many | TRBV29-1
TGCGCCAGCTCCCACTCCTACAATGAGCAGTTCTTC | CASSHSYNEQFF | TRBJ2-1 | . | many | TRBV5-1
TGTGCCAGCAGCCGGACAGGGGTCACTGAAGCTTTCTTT | CASSRTGVTEAFF | TRBJ1-1 | TRBD1 | . | TRBV7-9
TGTGCCAGCAGTTCCTCCCGGGACTACCAAGAGACCCAGTACTTC | CASSSSRDYQETQYF | TRBJ2-5 | . | many | TRBV28
TGCAGCGTTGAAGGAGGGGCGGGAGGGTTCTACAATGAGCAGTTCTTC | CSVEGGAGGFYNEQFF | TRBJ2-1 | TRBD2 | many | TRBV29-1
TGTGCCAGCAGTTTATCCCACCTCGGGAATCAGCCCCAGCATTTT | CASSLSHLGNQPQHF | TRBJ1-5 | . | many | TRBV28
TGTGCCAGCACCATAGCGGGCGGTTTAATCAATGAGCAGTTCTTC | CASTIAGGLINEQFF | TRBJ2-1 | TRBD2 | many | TRBV27
TGCGCCAGCAGCTTAATGTCAGGGGACACTGAAGCTTTCTTT | CASSLMSGDTEAFF | TRBJ1-1 | . | many | TRBV5-1
TGCGCCAGCAGCTCCTCTAGCGGACCGGCAGATACGCAGTATTTT | CASSSSSGPADTQYF | TRBJ2-3 | TRBD2 | . | TRBV4-3
TGCAGTGCTAGAGGTTTTGGGCTAAGGAATAGCGGGATCCAAGAGACCCAGTACTTC | CSARGFGLRNSGIQETQYF | TRBJ2-5 | TRBD2 | few | TRBV20-1
TGTGCCAGCAGTCTACCACTGGGGGTTCCCACTGAAGCTTTCTTT | CASSLPLGVPTEAFF | TRBJ1-1 | . | many | TRBV6-2/TRBV6-3
TGTGCCAGCAAATCTCAAGGGGCTGCCTCTGAAGCTTTCTTT | CASKSQGAASEAFF | TRBJ1-1 | . | many | TRBV7-9
TGTGCCAGCAGCGACTGGGATTTCAGCCTTAAGGGAGATACGCAGTATTTT | CASSDWDFSLKGDTQYF | TRBJ2-3 | . | . | TRBV2
TGTGCCAGCAGTCCCACAGGGACTTATAGCAATCAGCCCCAGCATTTT | CASSPTGTYSNQPQHF | TRBJ1-5 | . | few | TRBV27
TGTGCCAGCAGCTCTTGGACTGAAGCTTTCTTT | CASSSWTEAFF | TRBJ1-1 | . | many | TRBV12-3/TRBV12-4
TGCAGTGCAAGGGGACTAGCGACAGATACGCAGTATTTT | CSARGLATDTQYF | TRBJ2-3 | TRBD2 | . | TRBV20-1
TGTGCCAGCAGCTTAGATAGTGTTTATAGCAATGAGCAGTTCTTC | CASSLDSVYSNEQFF | TRBJ2-1 | . | few | TRBV11-2
TGTGCCGGCAGTTTTCAGGAGAACACTGAAGCTTTCTTT | CAGSFQENTEAFF | TRBJ1-1 | . | . | TRBV28
TGCGCCAGCGGACTGGTGTTAGGGGACGAGCAGTACTTC | CASGLVLGDEQYF | TRBJ2-7 | . | many | TRBV4-1
TGTGCCAGCAGCCCAACGTATGGGACAGGGTACTACAATGAGCAGTTCTTC | CASSPTYGTGYYNEQFF | TRBJ2-1 | TRBD1 | many | TRBV9
TGCAGTGCTAGAGAGGGAGATCGGGGGCGGAACACCGGGGAGCTGTTTTTT | CSAREGDRGRNTGELFF | TRBJ2-2 | . | many | TRBV20-1
TGTGCCAGCGGCGGACCCCACCACGAGCAGTACTTC | CASGGPHHEQYF | TRBJ2-7 | . | many | TRBV25-1
TGCGCCAGCAGCCAAGAGAAGGCAATGAACACTGAAGCTTTCTTT | CASSQEKAMNTEAFF | TRBJ1-1 | . | few | TRBV4-1
TGTGCCAGCAGCTCCTCCTATCCTGAAGCTTTCTTT | CASSSSYPEAFF | TRBJ1-1 | . | many | TRBV7-9
TGTGCCAGCAGTTCATGGCAGGAAAGCTCCTACGAGCAGTACTTC | CASSSWQESSYEQYF | TRBJ2-7 | . | many | TRBV27
TGTGCCAGCAGCTTGGATCTGGGCACAGATACGCAGTATTTT | CASSLDLGTDTQYF | TRBJ2-3 | . | many | TRBV5-5
TGTGCCAGCAGCCCCGCGCGGGGCGCGGAGACCCAGTACTTC | CASSPARGAETQYF | TRBJ2-5 | . | . | TRBV7-9
TGTGCCAGCAGCCCTCGGGGTAGCGGGGGACCGGCTAGCACAGATACGCAGTATTTT | CASSPRGSGGPASTDTQYF | TRBJ2-3 | TRBD2 | few | TRBV7-2
TGTGCCAGTAATTCCCCCGGGGAGCAAAACACTGAAGCTTTCTTT | CASNSPGEQNTEAFF | TRBJ1-1 | . | . | TRBV19
TGTGCCAGCAGCCTACTTCGAGGTTACGTGACGACAGATACGCAGTATTTT | CASSLLRGYVTTDTQYF | TRBJ2-3 | . | many | TRBV7-9
TGTGCCAGCAGCGTTACTAGCGGGTCAGATACGCAGTATTTT | CASSVTSGSDTQYF | TRBJ2-3 | TRBD2 | . | TRBV9
TGTGCCACCAGTGGACCGCCTACCGGACTAGGAGTACAAGAGACCCAGTACTTC | CATSGPPTGLGVQETQYF | TRBJ2-5 | TRBD2 | . | TRBV24-1
TGCAGTGCTAGAGATAATTACGGGGGCACCCCTCGGACCCAGTACTTC | CSARDNYGGTPRTQYF | TRBJ2-5 | . | many | TRBV20-1
TGTGCCAGCAGCCCCTGGGACCGTGCAACTAATGAAAAACTGTTTTTT | CASSPWDRATNEKLFF | TRBJ1-4 | . | many | TRBV14
TGCAGTTACACGGGAACAGATACGCAGTATTTT | CSYTGTDTQYF | TRBJ2-3 | . | many | TRBV20-1
TGTGCCAGCAGTTTTAGGATGGTCGGGGAGCTGTTTTTT | CASSFRMVGELFF | TRBJ2-2 | . | many | TRBV28